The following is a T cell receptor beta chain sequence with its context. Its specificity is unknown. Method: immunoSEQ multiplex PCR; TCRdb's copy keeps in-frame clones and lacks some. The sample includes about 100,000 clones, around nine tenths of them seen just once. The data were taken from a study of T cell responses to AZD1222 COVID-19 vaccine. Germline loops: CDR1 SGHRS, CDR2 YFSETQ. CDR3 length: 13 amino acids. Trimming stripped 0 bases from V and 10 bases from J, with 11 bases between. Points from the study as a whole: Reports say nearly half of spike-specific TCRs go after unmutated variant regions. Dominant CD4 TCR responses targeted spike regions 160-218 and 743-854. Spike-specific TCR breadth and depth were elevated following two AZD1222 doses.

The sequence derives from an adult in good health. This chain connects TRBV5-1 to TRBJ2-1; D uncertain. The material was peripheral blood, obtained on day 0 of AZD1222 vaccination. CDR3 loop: CASSLEAEREQFF. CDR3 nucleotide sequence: TGCGCCAGCAGCTTGGAAGCAGAACGGGAGCAGTTCTTC.